One T cell receptor (beta chain) is described in this entry. This entry is derived from a study of blood T cell repertoires in COVID-19. Turning to the study itself: The study drew acute and convalescent COVID-19 samples from the United States, Italy and Spain. The cDNA or gDNA used as material had been derived from T cells, B-cell-depleted T cells, or PBMCs.

Clones were sequenced by immunoSEQ multiplex PCR, and TCRdb holds only the in-frame ones, with some missing. Of 250,000 or so clones in the sample, roughly 89% were seen once. The CDR3 extends over 17 amino acids. The germline V gene encodes CDR1 SGHRS and CDR2 YFSETQ. Trimming cost V 3 bases and J 6 bases, with 21 bases left between them. The source of this sequence is a woman under 40 with active or convalescent COVID-19. V is TRBV5-1 and J is TRBJ1-4; TRBD1 is a possible D gene (6 bases). The sample comprised peripheral blood. The CDR3 bases are TGCGCCAGCAGCTCTGCCCCCGGGACACCTTTATATGAAAAACTGTTTTTT. As protein: CASSSAPGTPLYEKLFF.